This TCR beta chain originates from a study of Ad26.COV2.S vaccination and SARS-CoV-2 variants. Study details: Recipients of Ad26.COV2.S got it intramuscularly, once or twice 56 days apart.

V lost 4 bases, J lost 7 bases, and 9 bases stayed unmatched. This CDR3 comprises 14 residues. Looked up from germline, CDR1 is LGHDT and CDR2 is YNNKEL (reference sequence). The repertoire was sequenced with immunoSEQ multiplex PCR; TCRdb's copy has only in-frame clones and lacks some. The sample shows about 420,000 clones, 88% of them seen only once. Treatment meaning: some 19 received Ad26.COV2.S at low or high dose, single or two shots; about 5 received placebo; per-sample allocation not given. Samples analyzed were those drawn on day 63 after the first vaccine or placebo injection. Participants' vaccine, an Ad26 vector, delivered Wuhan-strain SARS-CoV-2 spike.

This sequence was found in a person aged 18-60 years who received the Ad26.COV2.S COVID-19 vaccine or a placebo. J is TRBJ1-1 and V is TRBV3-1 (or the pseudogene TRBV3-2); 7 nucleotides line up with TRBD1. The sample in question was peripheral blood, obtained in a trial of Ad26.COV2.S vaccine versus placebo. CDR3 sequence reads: CASSPFAGGFEAFF. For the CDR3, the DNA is TGTGCCAGCAGCCCATTCGCAGGGGGATTTGAAGCTTTCTTT.